Shown below are 13 T cell receptor beta chains from a single sample sequenced in a study of vaccination and CD4 T cells after COVID-19. Treatment: roughly 10-day PBMC culture with coronavirus spike peptide pools or control peptides (ViraFEST assay). At the Johns Hopkins FTIC core, DNA taken from cultured CD4+ T cells was sequenced by way of the Oncomine TCR Beta short-read assay. Using its own MiXCR run on the PCR reads, TCRdb lists one record per CDR3 protein. The sample includes 15,000 or so distinct CDR3 sequences, roughly 40% of them seen just once. What these receptors recognize is not known. The sequencing sample was made of CD4+ T cells from blood, cultured in vitro. These receptors were collected from a human donor who had recovered from COVID-19.

This clonotype was detected a few times. This chain connects TRBV5-1 to TRBJ1-3; no clear D gene. This CDR3 has 15 residues. The germline gives CDR1 SGHRS, CDR2 YFSETQ. V lost 2 bases, J lost 0 bases, and 9 bases lay in between. CDR3 in DNA: TGCGCCAGCAGCTTTGCCCCAAGCTCTGGAAACACCATATATTTT. As protein: CASSFAPSSGNTIYF. Using reference TRBV5-1 and TRBJ1-3 for the parts outside the CDR3, the full variable domain is KAGVTQTPRYLIKTRGQQVTLSCSPISGHRSVSWYQQTPGQGLQFLFEYFSETQRNKGNFPGRFSGRQFSNSRSEMNVSTLELGDSALYLCASSFAPSSGNTIYFGEGSWLTVV.

The chain links TRBV5-4 to TRBJ1-2; D is possibly TRBD1 (5 bases). CDR1 and CDR2 (germline): SGHNT, YYREEE (reference sequence). The V and J ends lost 4 bases and 7 bases respectively, with 14 bases between them. The CDR3 has 13 residues. The CDR3 reads CASSRGGYSGYTF. The CDR3 region has the DNA TGTGCCAGCAGCCGGGGGGGTTATAGTGGCTACACCTTC.

The chain employs TRBV7-9 and TRBJ2-7; 9 bases match TRBD1. CDR3 length: 15 residues. The V segment lost 1 base and the J segment 6 bases; nucleotides outside the gene matches: 7. In germline, CDR1 is SEHNR, CDR2 FQNEAQ (reference sequence). The chain's CDR3 is CASSLVQGAMREQYF. In nucleotides, the CDR3 is TGTGCCAGCAGCTTAGTACAGGGGGCAATGCGCGAGCAGTACTTC.

This rearrangement joins TRBV18 to TRBJ2-2; D gene unclear. Germline V lookup: CDR1 KGHSH, CDR2 LQKENI. Trimming shortened V by 2 bases and J by 0 bases, and 16 bases separated the two germline ends. This CDR3 is built from 18 residues. CDR3 loop: CASSPRISSRSNTGELFF. The CDR3 DNA is TGTGCCAGCTCACCAAGGATTAGTTCACGGTCGAACACCGGGGAGCTGTTTTTT. The entire variable domain, with the rest obtained from reference TRBV18 and TRBJ2-2, is as follows: NAGVMQNPRHLVRRRGQEARLRCSPMKGHSHVYWYRQLPEEGLKFMVYLQKENIIDESGMPKERFSAEFPKEGPSILRIQQVVRGDSAAYFCASSPRISSRSNTGELFFGEGSRLTVL.

The J gene is TRBJ2-5, the V gene TRBV20-1; D unclear. The CDR3 is 13 residues long. The germline V gene has CDR1 DFQATT and CDR2 SNEGSKA (reference sequence). V was cut by 1 base and J by 5 bases, with 11 bases left in between. In DNA form, the CDR3 reads TGCAGTGCTAGAGCCCGCATAGCTGAGACCCAGTACTTC. Translation gives CSARARIAETQYF.

V usage is TRBV20-1 and J usage is TRBJ1-4; D is unclear. V lost 4 bases to trimming and J lost 0 bases, with 9 bases between them. This CDR3 is 14 amino acids long. CDR1 DFQATT and CDR2 SNEGSKA come from the germline V gene (reference sequence). DNA for the CDR3: TGCAGTGCTAACATGTTAACAACTAATGAAAAACTGTTTTTT. Its protein is CSANMLTTNEKLFF.

The genes are TRBV30 and TRBJ1-5, with a tentative D call TRBD1 (5 bases). CDR1 GTSNPN and CDR2 SVGIG come from the germline V gene (reference sequence). Trimming pared 0 bases from V and 7 bases from J, leaving 10 bases between. There are 13 residues in the CDR3. CDR3 bases: TGTGCCTGGAGTGTCGGGGGGGAGCAGCCCCAGCATTTT. It codes for CAWSVGGEQPQHF.

The chain joins TRBV12-3 or TRBV12-4 to TRBJ2-3; 7 positions agree with TRBD1. Trimming took 10 bases from V and 6 from J; bases not matched to a gene: 10. The CDR3 totals 13 residues. The CDR3 DNA reads as TGTGCCACCACGACAGGGCAACGGGATACGCAGTATTTT. As protein: CATTTGQRDTQYF.

This chain connects TRBV28 to TRBJ2-4, with D uncertain. Deletions cut 1 base from V and 5 bases from J, with 3 bases between. CDR1 is MDHEN, CDR2 SYDVKM, per germline. CDR3 size: 12 residues. The CDR3 region is CASSLSENIQYF. Written as DNA, the CDR3 is TGTGCCAGCAGTTTATCAGAAAACATTCAGTACTTC.

V gene TRBV21-1 combines with J gene TRBJ1-1; the listed D gene, TRBD1, was not tested against the DNA. TRBV21-1 is marked as a pseudogene. This CDR3 contains 14 residues. The CDR3 spells CASSDGTANTEAFF. In DNA form, the CDR3 reads TGTGCCAGCAGCGACGGGACAGCAAACACTGAAGCTTTCTTT.

This chain connects TRBV20-1 to TRBJ1-5; D perhaps matches TRBD1 (6 bases). The germline CDR1 and CDR2 sequences are DFQATT and SNEGSKA (reference sequence). The V end was cut by 1 base, the J end by 0 bases, with 22 bases between. The CDR3 totals 19 residues. The CDR3 DNA is TGCAGTGCTAGAGGATTGGGGGGGCAGACTTACAATAGCAATCAGCCCCAGCATTTT. It encodes CSARGLGGQTYNSNQPQHF.

The chain employs TRBV20-1 and TRBJ2-1, with 8 bases that match TRBD2. V lost 1 base, J lost 5 bases, and 7 bases stayed unmatched. CDR1 is DFQATT and CDR2 is SNEGSKA in the germline V gene (reference sequence). CDR3 length equals 15 residues. This chain's CDR3 is CSARGRREGHNEQFF. In DNA, the CDR3 is TGCAGTGCTAGAGGAAGACGGGAGGGCCACAATGAGCAGTTCTTC.

The sample holds a few counts of this clonotype. This chain uses TRBV28 with TRBJ1-1; possibly TRBD1 for D (6 bases). Trimming left V 4 bases short and J 1 base short, with 10 bases between. Germline loops: CDR1 MDHEN, CDR2 SYDVKM. The CDR3 extends over 14 amino acids. CDR3 protein: CASSYRVTNTEAFF. CDR3 DNA sequence: TGTGCCAGCAGTTACAGGGTTACGAACACTGAAGCTTTCTTT.